One and the same sample provided the 30 T cell receptor beta chains below, sequenced in a study of T-cell reconstitution after alpha-beta-depleted transplantation in children. A TCRbeta library incorporating unique molecular identifiers was prepared. TCRdb re-called the PCR reads with MiXCR, one entry per CDR3 protein. Among over 200,000 distinct CDR3 sequences, roughly 10% were seen once, and the ten largest hold roughly 27%. Sequencing used PBMCs, obtained before TCRalphabeta/CD19-depleted stem cell transplant. Receptor source: a child younger than two with acute myeloid leukemia, due to receive a stem cell transplant.

This clonotype was counted ten times or more. V gene TRBV5-1 combines with J gene TRBJ1-5; D is unclear. CDR1 SGHRS and CDR2 YFSETQ come from the germline V gene. Between the trimmed V and J ends, which lost 0 bases and 4 bases, there was a span of 5 bases. The CDR3 is 13 residues long. Here the CDR3 reads CASSLEANQPQHF. The CDR3 DNA is TGCGCCAGCAGCTTGGAGGCGAATCAGCCCCAGCATTTT.

In this sample, this clonotype turned up many times. This chain uses TRBV7-8 with TRBJ2-1; the match to TRBD1 covers 9 bases. Unmatched junction bases numbered 13, after V lost 2 bases and J lost 5 bases. This CDR3 is built from 18 residues. Germline V gene data show CDR1 as SGHVS and CDR2 as FQNEAQ. The CDR3 loop reads CASSLLPPGQGWHNEQFF. CDR3 coding DNA: TGTGCCAGCAGCTTATTGCCGCCGGGACAGGGATGGCACAATGAGCAGTTCTTC. The full variable domain, with the rest looked up from reference TRBV7-8 and TRBJ2-1, is GAGVSQSPRYKVAKRGQDVALRCDPISGHVSLFWYQQALGQGPEFLTYFQNEAQLDKSGLPSDRFFAERPEGSVSTLKIQRTQQEDSAVYLCASSLLPPGQGWHNEQFFGPGTRLTVL.

Comments on this clonotype: The junction does not match germline at one end; this may be a read error. CDR3 residues: CANSSRAGGTSTDTQYF. For the CDR3, the DNA is TGCGCCAACAGCTCAAGAGCGGGGGGGACCAGCACAGATACGCAGTATTTT. The rearrangement uses TRBV5-1 and TRBJ2-3; 10 bases are a match to TRBD2. This CDR3 region has 17 residues. The V gene's germline CDR1 is SGHRS and CDR2 YFSETQ.

This clonotype occurred once. The chain employs TRBV7-8 and TRBJ2-1, with 11 bases that match TRBD1. The J segment lost 8 bases and the V segment lost 9 bases, leaving 3 bases of the junction unmatched. The CDR3 consists of 12 residues. Germline V gene data show CDR1 as SGHVS and CDR2 as FQNEAQ. CDR3 loop: CASWDRGDEQFF. The CDR3 nucleotides read TGTGCCAGTTGGGACAGGGGGGATGAGCAGTTCTTC.

There are many counts of this clonotype. The genes are TRBV21-1 and TRBJ2-3; the D segment call TRBD1 is taken from the table without a DNA check. TRBV21-1 has pseudogene status. The CDR3 is made up of 18 amino acids. CDR3 nucleotides: TGTGCCAGCAGCAAAGGTCGGGACAGGGAAGGAGAAAAGGATACGCAGTATTTT. It codes for CASSKGRDREGEKDTQYF.

This clonotype was recorded a few times. The rearrangement links TRBV12-3 or TRBV12-4 to TRBJ1-1; the D is unclear. This CDR3 is built from 11 residues. V lost 3 bases to trimming and J lost 11 bases, with 10 bases between them. This chain's CDR3 is CASSFSGIAFF. Here the CDR3 DNA reads TGTGCCAGCAGTTTTTCGGGGATTGCTTTCTTT.

This clonotype was detected ten times or more. The genes are TRBV20-1 and TRBJ2-6; D gene uncertain. Between the trimmed V and J ends, which lost 1 base and 1 base, there was a span of 14 bases. Germline assignment: CDR1 DFQATT and CDR2 SNEGSKA (reference sequence). This CDR3 has 17 residues. CDR3 coding DNA: TGCAGTGCTAGAGCTATAGGGTACGGGTCTGGGGCCAACGTCCTGACTTTC. Translation: CSARAIGYGSGANVLTF.

The sample holds many counts of this clonotype. This rearrangement joins TRBV5-1 to TRBJ1-1, with a tentative D call TRBD1 (5 bases). V lost 1 base and J lost 3, with 13 bases in between. CDR1 is SGHRS and CDR2 is YFSETQ in the germline V gene. The CDR3 has 15 residues. CDR3 in DNA: TGCGCCAGCAGCTTGATAGGGGCGGGGGACACTGAAGCTTTCTTT. Residues: CASSLIGAGDTEAFF.

This clonotype was counted many times. The chain has TRBV29-1 and TRBJ2-3, with D uncertain. Germline lookup yields CDR1 SQVTM and CDR2 ANQGSEA. V shed 7 bases and J shed 2 bases, with 13 bases lying between them. The CDR3 totals 13 residues. This CDR3 reads CSAAGLDTDTQYF. CDR3 DNA: TGCAGCGCTGCTGGCCTCGACACAGATACGCAGTATTTT.

In its sample, this clonotype was seen many times. V usage is TRBV7-2 and J usage is TRBJ1-2, with a possible D match to TRBD1 (6 bases). In germline, CDR1 is SGHTA, CDR2 FQGNSA. The length of the CDR3 is 14 residues. Trimming stripped 5 bases from V and 1 base from J, with 11 bases between. The CDR3: CASSETGINYGYTF. CDR3 sequence (DNA): TGTGCCAGCAGCGAAACAGGGATTAACTATGGCTACACCTTC.

This clonotype was seen at least ten times. This sequence joins TRBV12-3 or TRBV12-4 and TRBJ1-3; no definite D call. The CDR3 has 14 amino acids. With 7 bases removed from V and 4 bases from J, the gap between germline ends came to 14 bases. The CDR3 loop reads CASTLLNLGNTIYF. The CDR3 DNA sequence: TGTGCCAGCACCTTACTCAACCTGGGAAACACCATATATTTT.

At least ten counts were recorded for this clonotype. The V gene is TRBV5-1, the J gene TRBJ2-1; D possibly corresponds to TRBD2 (6 bases). Germline CDR1 SGHRS, CDR2 YFSETQ. The CDR3 is 12 amino acids. Trimming removed 3 bases at V and 7 bases at J, with 8 bases between. The CDR3 here is CASSSLANEQFF. CDR3 bases: TGCGCCAGCAGCTCCCTAGCGAATGAGCAGTTCTTC. Based on the CDR3 plus reference TRBV5-1 and TRBJ2-1, the full variable domain is KAGVTQTPRYLIKTRGQQVTLSCSPISGHRSVSWYQQTPGQGLQFLFEYFSETQRNKGNFPGRFSGRQFSNSRSEMNVSTLELGDSALYLCASSSLANEQFFGPGTRLTVL.

This clonotype appeared a few times. Just one base apart from a much larger clone, this may be a read error. CDR3 residues: CSVELVSYAF. The CDR3 DNA is TGCAGCGTTGAACTTGTTAGCTACGCCTTC. The genes are TRBV29-1 and TRBJ1-2; D ambiguous. CDR1 SQVTM and CDR2 ANQGSEA come from the germline V gene. This CDR3 comprises 10 residues.

This clonotype was detected many times. The gene calls are TRBV20-1 and TRBJ2-7, with a possible D match to TRBD2 (6 bases). The V gene lost 6 bases and the J gene lost 0 bases, with 15 bases spanning the gap. The CDR3 is made up of 14 amino acids. The germline V gene encodes CDR1 DFQATT and CDR2 SNEGSKA (reference sequence). The CDR3 protein is CSAPGTANSYEQYF. CDR3 coding DNA: TGCAGTGCGCCCGGGACTGCGAACTCCTACGAGCAGTACTTC.

This clonotype occurred many times. The gene calls are TRBV12-3 or TRBV12-4 and TRBJ2-7, with D unresolved. The CDR3 spans 12 residues. V shed 10 bases and J shed 0 bases, with 10 bases lying between them. The CDR3 nucleotides are TGTGCCACCCAGAAGGACTCCTACGAGCAGTACTTC. Its protein is CATQKDSYEQYF.

Remarks on this clonotype: The missing conserved phenylalanine or tryptophan at the end of this CDR3 makes a read error likely. J is TRBJ2-3 and V is TRBV11-2; D not certain. The CDR3 has 12 amino acids. Germline assignment: CDR1 SGHAT and CDR2 FQNNGV. V lost 5 bases to trimming and J lost 0 bases, with 3 bases between them. DNA for the CDR3: TGTGCCAGCAGCCAGAGCACAGATACGCAGTATATT. Its translation is CASSQSTDTQYI.

This clonotype was recorded at least ten times. The chain has TRBV28 and TRBJ1-2; TRBD1 is a possible D gene (6 bases). The CDR3 runs 16 residues. Trimming cost V 3 bases and J 8 bases, with 22 bases left between them. Looked up from germline, CDR1 is MDHEN and CDR2 is SYDVKM. In DNA, the CDR3 is TGTGCCAGCAGTTTCCCATTCGGAACAGGGAAAGGAGGCTACACCTTC. It specifies CASSFPFGTGKGGYTF.

As to this clonotype: A read error may account for a junction end that differs from germline. The rearrangement links TRBV12-3 or TRBV12-4 to TRBJ2-2; TRBD1 or TRBD2 may be the D gene (6 bases each). The CDR3 covers 18 residues. CDR3 bases: TGTACCAGCATGCCTTATAACACAGGAGGGGGGTTGACCGGGGAGCTGTTTTTT. This gives the protein CTSMPYNTGGGLTGELFF.

This clonotype was detected many times. V and J are TRBV20-1 and TRBJ1-6; D is undetermined. V gave up 6 bases and J gave up 17 bases, with 20 bases separating them. The length of the CDR3 is 12 residues. Germline V gene lookup returns CDR1 DFQATT and CDR2 SNEGSKA (reference sequence). The CDR3 coding sequence is TGCAGTGCCGAGAAGGGAGGTACAGCCGTCCACTTT. Amino acid sequence: CSAEKGGTAVHF.

This chain joins TRBV28 and TRBJ2-7; perhaps TRBD1 as D (6 bases). V lost 10 bases and J lost 7, with 17 bases in between. The CDR3 is made up of 12 amino acids. Germline CDR1 MDHEN, CDR2 SYDVKM. The CDR3 spells CAIRGAPMEQYF. In DNA form, the CDR3 reads TGTGCCATCAGGGGTGCCCCCATGGAGCAGTACTTC.

The J gene is TRBJ1-5, the V gene TRBV18; maybe TRBD1 (6 bases). Germline lookup yields CDR1 KGHSH and CDR2 LQKENI. This CDR3 is 15 amino acids long. Trimming removed 3 bases at V and 4 bases at J, with 13 bases between. CDR3 sequence reads: CASSPRGQDNQPQHF. The CDR3 DNA sequence: TGTGCCAGCTCACCCCGGGGGCAAGATAATCAGCCCCAGCATTTT.

This clonotype was seen repeatedly, ten times or more. The chain links TRBV20-1 to TRBJ2-7; the D gene is possibly TRBD1 (5 bases). V gave up 3 bases and J gave up 0 bases, with 12 bases separating them. The CDR3 is made up of 14 amino acids. Germline V CDR1 and CDR2: DFQATT, SNEGSKA (reference sequence). The CDR3 protein is CSARKGAPSYEQYF. CDR3 in DNA: TGCAGTGCTAGGAAAGGGGCACCCTCCTACGAGCAGTACTTC.

This clonotype was detected many times. The V and J genes are TRBV6-1 and TRBJ2-5; possible D gene TRBD2, 6 bases. This CDR3 has 14 residues. Trimming removed 7 bases at V and 5 bases at J, with 17 bases between. The germline gives CDR1 MNHNS, CDR2 SASEGT. The CDR3 nucleotides are TGTGCCAGCACCCAAGGAGGGAGAGTCGAGACCCAGTACTTC. Residues: CASTQGGRVETQYF.

The CDR3 spells CASSYVRTSGHNEQFF. CDR3 nucleotide sequence: TGTGCCAGCAGTTACGTGAGGACTAGCGGACACAATGAGCAGTTCTTC. The chain combines TRBV6-5 with TRBJ2-1; 10 nucleotides agree with TRBD2. This CDR3 contains 16 residues. V dropped 2 bases and J dropped 5; count of bases not matched to a gene: 6. CDR1 and CDR2 from the germline V gene are MNHEY and SVGAGI.

In its sample, this clonotype was seen many times. The chain uses TRBV2 and TRBJ1-1; D uncertain. The CDR3 loop spans 11 amino acids. The germline CDR1 and CDR2 sequences are SNHLY and FYNNEI. V shed 7 bases and J shed 11 bases, with 14 bases lying between them. In DNA, the CDR3 is TGTGCCAGCACCGGGTTGGAGACGGCTTTCTTT. Its translation: CASTGLETAFF.

Ten or more counts support this clonotype. The chain carries TRBV6-1 and TRBJ1-2; 8 positions agree with TRBD1. Germline CDR1 is MNHNS and CDR2 is SASEGT. CDR3 length equals 15 residues. V lost 7 bases and J lost 8; bases outside the gene matches: 15. Written as DNA, the CDR3 is TGTGCCAGCACCACGCTTTCGGGACAGGTAGAAGGCTACACCTTC. It specifies CASTTLSGQVEGYTF.

This clonotype has ten or more counts. The chain joins TRBV14 to TRBJ2-2; D gene ambiguous. Germline V gives CDR1 SGHDN, CDR2 FVKESK. The CDR3 has 14 amino acids. Trimming cost V 2 bases and J 4 bases, with 8 bases left between them. CDR3 protein: CASSQLRPTGELFF. For the CDR3, the DNA is TGTGCCAGCAGCCAACTACGTCCCACCGGGGAGCTGTTTTTT.

The chain uses TRBV6-5 and TRBJ2-3; perhaps TRBD2 as D (5 bases). The CDR3 runs 15 residues. Germline CDR1 is MNHEY and CDR2 is SVGAGI. V lost 2 bases and J 0 bases, leaving 9 bases between the germline ends. The CDR3 is CASSYARTSTDTQYF. The CDR3, as DNA: TGTGCCAGCAGTTACGCACGGACTAGCACAGATACGCAGTATTTT.

At least ten counts were recorded for this clonotype. V and J are TRBV7-3 and TRBJ2-1; 15 positions agree with TRBD2. V lost 5 bases and J lost 6; bases outside the gene matches: 5. The CDR3 sequence is 16 residues long. Germline CDR1 and CDR2: SGHTA and FQGTGA. CDR3 nucleotide sequence: TGTGCCAGCAGCCCCCGGACTAGCGGGAGGGGCAATGAGCAGTTCTTC. This codes for CASSPRTSGRGNEQFF. Combining the CDR3 with reference TRBV7-3 and TRBJ2-1 gives the whole variable domain GAGVSQTPSNKVTEKGKYVELRCDPISGHTALYWYRQSLGQGPEFLIYFQGTGAADDSGLPNDRFFAVRPEGSVSTLKIQRTERGDSAVYLCASSPRTSGRGNEQFFGPGTRLTVL.

In its sample, this clonotype was seen many times. The rearrangement links TRBV30 to TRBJ1-5, with D possibly TRBD1 on 5 matching bases. This CDR3 is 14 amino acids long. The germline CDR1 and CDR2 sequences are GTSNPN and SVGIG (reference sequence). Trimming took off 0 bases at V and 6 bases at J, with 12 bases between the two ends. CDR3 residues: CAWSVQARGQPQHF. The CDR3 DNA follows: TGTGCCTGGAGTGTACAGGCCCGCGGTCAGCCCCAGCATTTT.